One and the same sample provided the 26 T cell receptor beta chains below, sequenced in a study of T cells after yellow fever vaccination. MiXCR, run by TCRdb on the 5' RACE reads, gives a single entry per CDR3 protein. Here the sample spans around 350,000 distinct CDR3 sequences, 6.2% being singletons. Sequenced here: PBMCs, sampled 5 days after the yellow fever booster vaccination. These receptors were collected from a man in his thirties or forties who received the YFV17D yellow fever vaccine.

This clonotype was found a few times. The gene calls are TRBV4-3 and TRBJ1-2; 7 nucleotides agree with TRBD1. Germline V gene data show CDR1 as LGHNA and CDR2 as YSLEER. The CDR3 consists of 15 residues. V was clipped by 2 bases and J by 6 bases; unmatched bases: 9. The CDR3 reads CASSQSVRRGDGYTF. The CDR3 DNA reads TGCGCCAGCAGCCAATCAGTACGCAGGGGGGATGGCTACACCTTC.

Many counts were recorded for this clonotype. The chain recombines TRBV12-3 or TRBV12-4 with TRBJ1-2; D is ambiguous. V lost 6 bases, J lost 11 bases, and 16 bases lay in between. This CDR3 is 12 amino acids long. In nucleotides, the CDR3 is TGTGCCAGCAGCCTGATTTTAGCCGGATACACCTTC. Translated, it gives CASSLILAGYTF.

This clonotype showed up just a few times. The V gene is TRBV7-6, the J gene TRBJ1-4; possibly TRBD1 for D (6 bases). The V gene lost 1 base and the J gene lost 5 bases, with 14 bases spanning the gap. CDR1 and CDR2 from the germline V gene are SGHVS and FNYEAQ. The CDR3 spans 16 residues. CDR3 sequence reads: CASSLEPRRGNEKLFF. The CDR3, as DNA: TGTGCCAGCAGCTTAGAACCCCGGAGGGGGAATGAAAAACTGTTTTTT.

Ten or more counts support this clonotype. The chain combines TRBV7-2 with TRBJ2-3; 12 bases agree with TRBD2. The CDR3 loop spans 17 amino acids. Trimming at V came to 4 bases and at J to 3 bases, leaving 8 bases not matched to a gene. Germline assignment: CDR1 SGHTA and CDR2 FQGNSA. This CDR3 is CASSSGLAGMYTDTQYF. CDR3 nucleotide sequence: TGTGCCAGCAGCTCAGGACTAGCGGGAATGTATACAGATACGCAGTATTTT.

This chain joins TRBV4-1 and TRBJ2-3; D is unresolved. This CDR3 comprises 15 residues. Germline V CDR1 and CDR2: MGHRA, YSYEKL. V shed 0 bases and J shed 3 bases, with 10 bases lying between them. CDR3 loop: CASSQDWAVTDTQYF. CDR3 sequence (DNA): TGCGCCAGCAGCCAAGATTGGGCTGTAACAGATACGCAGTATTTT.

Many counts were recorded for this clonotype. The chain couples TRBV29-1 to TRBJ1-3; D is uncertain. Germline V CDR1 and CDR2: SQVTM, ANQGSEA. Trimming pared 5 bases from V and 0 bases from J, leaving 8 bases between. CDR3 size: 13 residues. The CDR3 region is CSVRGFSGNTIYF. The DNA for the CDR3 is TGCAGCGTTCGAGGCTTCTCTGGAAACACCATATATTTT.

This clonotype was counted many times. This chain uses TRBV5-6 with TRBJ1-1, with 7 nucleotides matching TRBD1. CDR1 SGHDT and CDR2 YYEEEE come from the germline V gene. V shed 0 bases and J 6 bases; nucleotides not matched to a gene: 11. This CDR3 is 16 amino acids long. This CDR3 is CASSLARDSRGPEAFF. The CDR3, as DNA: TGTGCCAGCAGCTTGGCTCGGGACAGCCGAGGCCCTGAAGCTTTCTTT.

This clonotype was seen a few times. CDR3 residues: CAIRAEITEAFF. DNA of the CDR3: TGTGCCATCAGGGCCGAGATCACTGAAGCTTTCTTT. The V gene is TRBV10-3, the J gene TRBJ1-1; D is uncertain. Trimming stripped 6 bases from V and 4 bases from J, with 9 bases between. Germline V gives CDR1 ENHRY, CDR2 SYGVKD. The CDR3 loop spans 12 amino acids.

This clonotype was counted only a few times. The V call is TRBV3-1, the J call TRBJ2-7; 8 bases map to TRBD2. CDR1 LGHDT and CDR2 YNNKEL come from the germline V gene (reference sequence). The CDR3 sequence is 15 residues long. The trim removed 8 bases at V and 3 bases at J, leaving 12 bases unmatched. The CDR3 DNA reads as TGTGCCAGCGGCAACGGGGTAGCGGGGAACTACGAGCAGTACTTC. As protein: CASGNGVAGNYEQYF.

V gene TRBV7-2 combines with J gene TRBJ2-6; D not certain. Between the trimmed V and J ends, which lost 5 bases and 4 bases, there was a span of 6 bases. Germline CDR1 reads SGHTA; CDR2 reads FQGNSA. The CDR3 totals 13 residues. The chain's CDR3 is CASSATGANVLTF. CDR3 bases: TGTGCCAGCAGCGCAACCGGGGCCAACGTCCTGACTTTC.

This clonotype was counted many times. This rearrangement joins TRBV10-3 to TRBJ2-5, with D hard to call. V was trimmed by 0 bases and J by 6 bases, leaving 8 bases between them. The germline V gene has CDR1 ENHRY and CDR2 SYGVKD. The CDR3 is 13 residues long. CDR3 loop: CAISESGFKTQYF. CDR3 DNA sequence: TGTGCCATCAGTGAGTCGGGGTTTAAGACCCAGTACTTC.

CDR3 sequence reads: CSAHVLVDTGELFF. CDR3 sequence (DNA): TGCAGTGCTCATGTACTAGTTGACACCGGGGAGCTGTTTTTT. The genes are TRBV20-1 and TRBJ2-2; D is perhaps TRBD2 (5 bases). Trimming shortened V by 5 bases and J by 3 bases, and 13 bases separated the two germline ends. CDR1 is DFQATT, CDR2 SNEGSKA, per germline (reference sequence). The length of the CDR3 is 14 residues.

The table lists this clonotype with a few counts. The chain carries TRBV5-6 and TRBJ2-3, with D possibly TRBD2 on 5 matching bases. From germline, CDR1 is SGHDT and CDR2 YYEEEE. CDR3 length equals 12 residues. The V and J ends lost 7 bases and 7 bases respectively, with 13 bases between them. The CDR3 here is CASSGAGNTQYF. CDR3 DNA: TGTGCCAGCTCCGGCGCGGGTAATACGCAGTATTTT.

A few counts support this clonotype. The V gene is TRBV14, the J gene TRBJ2-5; 15 bases fit TRBD2. This CDR3 comprises 18 residues. J lost 5 bases, V lost 3 bases, and 10 bases had no gene match. Germline CDR1 is SGHDN and CDR2 is FVKESK. The CDR3 loop is CASSHYPGLAGGGETQYF. CDR3 in DNA: TGTGCCAGCAGCCACTACCCCGGACTAGCGGGAGGGGGTGAGACCCAGTACTTC.

V is TRBV7-2 and J is TRBJ2-3, with D maybe TRBD2 (6 bases). The CDR3 is made up of 14 amino acids. Germline V gives CDR1 SGHTA, CDR2 FQGNSA. V lost 1 base, J lost 7 bases, and 12 bases lay in between. CDR3 sequence reads: CASSLDPGENTQYF. In nucleotides, the CDR3 is TGTGCCAGCAGCTTAGATCCGGGGGAAAATACGCAGTATTTT.

This clonotype was counted only a few times. The J gene is TRBJ2-1, the V gene TRBV6-1; 7 positions match TRBD2. Germline CDR1 and CDR2: MNHNS and SASEGT. V was pared by 6 bases and J by 7 bases, with 21 bases of the junction left unmatched. There are 18 residues in the CDR3. CDR3 loop: CASSPGTSGTTTGNEQFF. For the CDR3, the DNA is TGTGCCAGCAGCCCCGGGACCAGCGGGACCACAACGGGGAATGAGCAGTTCTTC.

This clonotype was counted many times. The chain employs TRBV7-9 and TRBJ1-1; possibly TRBD1 for D (5 bases). The germline V gene has CDR1 SEHNR and CDR2 FQNEAQ (reference sequence). The CDR3 is 14 residues long. The V end lost 0 bases, the J end lost 10 bases, and 15 bases lay between the germline ends. The DNA of the CDR3 is TGTGCCAGCAGCTTAGCGCGAGGGGCCGGGATAGCTTTCTTT. Amino acid sequence: CASSLARGAGIAFF.

J is TRBJ2-1 and V is TRBV29-1; TRBD2 matches 9 bases. The ends lost 0 bases at V and 4 bases at J; junction bases unmatched: 7. The CDR3 has 16 residues. The germline V gene encodes CDR1 SQVTM and CDR2 ANQGSEA. CDR3 residues: CSVEDQGGRGYNEQFF. The CDR3 region has the DNA TGCAGCGTTGAAGATCAAGGCGGGAGGGGATACAATGAGCAGTTCTTC.

The sample holds many counts of this clonotype. The rearrangement joins TRBV20-1 to TRBJ2-2; 9 bases match TRBD1. The CDR3 has 15 residues. V lost 1 base to trimming and J lost 7 bases; unmatched junction nucleotides: 7. The germline V gene has CDR1 DFQATT and CDR2 SNEGSKA (reference sequence). The CDR3 DNA is TGCAGTGCTAGAGTGGGACAGGGCTCCGGCGGGGAGCTGTTTTTT. It encodes CSARVGQGSGGELFF.

This clonotype was counted at least ten times. The chain has TRBV12-3 or TRBV12-4 and TRBJ1-2; TRBD1 agrees at 11 bases. The junction had 4 bases not matched to a gene; V was cut back by 6 bases and J by 7 bases. The CDR3 is made up of 13 amino acids. The CDR3 sequence is CASRLGQGGGYTF. As DNA, the CDR3 is TGTGCCAGCAGGCTGGGACAGGGGGGTGGCTACACCTTC.

The table lists this clonotype with a few counts. The rearrangement links TRBV5-1 to TRBJ2-7; TRBD2 matches 9 bases. The CDR3 consists of 15 residues. Germline trimming cut 4 bases from V and 6 bases from J; bases unmatched to any gene: 11. In germline, CDR1 is SGHRS, CDR2 YFSETQ. In DNA form, the CDR3 reads TGCGCCAGCAGCCCCGGGGGGACTAGCACCGGCGAGCAGTACTTC. Translation: CASSPGGTSTGEQYF.

This clonotype was observed many times. Germline and junction disagree at one end, which may indicate a read error. The chain uses TRBV7-3 and TRBJ2-5; TRBD1 matches at 11 bases. This CDR3 contains 16 residues. Per the germline V gene, CDR1 is SGHTA and CDR2 is FQGTGA. The DNA of the CDR3 is TGTGCCAGCAGCTTAGGGACAGGGGGTGCCCAAGGGACCCAGTACTTC. Translating it yields CASSLGTGGAQGTQYF.

This clonotype was observed many times. The chain combines TRBV5-1 with TRBJ2-7; possibly TRBD2 for D (5 bases). Germline CDR1 reads SGHRS; CDR2 reads YFSETQ. Deletions cut 6 bases from V and 3 bases from J, with 16 bases between. CDR3 size: 14 residues. The CDR3 spells CASNDRGEGYEQYF. The CDR3 DNA reads TGCGCCAGCAACGACCGGGGAGAAGGCTACGAGCAGTACTTC.

There are a few counts of this clonotype. V and J are TRBV5-1 and TRBJ1-6; the D gene is possibly TRBD1 (6 bases). The CDR3 covers 16 residues. In germline, CDR1 is SGHRS, CDR2 YFSETQ. V dropped 1 base and J dropped 7 bases, with 15 bases sitting between them. In DNA, the CDR3 is TGCGCCAGCAGCTTGACTCCGGGGGGCGAAAATTCACCCCTCCACTTT. Protein sequence: CASSLTPGGENSPLHF.

This clonotype was picked up a small number of times. The chain has TRBV5-8 and TRBJ2-5; 8 bases are a match to TRBD2. The CDR3 spans 16 residues. With 3 bases clipped from V and 7 bases from J, the junction kept 14 bases outside the gene matches. Germline values: CDR1 SGHTS, CDR2 YDEGEE. The CDR3 nucleotides read TGTGCCAGCAGCTCCGGACCGGGACTAGGGGTTAGGACCCAGTACTTC. It codes for CASSSGPGLGVRTQYF.

There are many counts of this clonotype. This chain links TRBV7-6 with TRBJ2-1, with 7 bases fitting TRBD2. Germline CDR1 SGHVS, CDR2 FNYEAQ. This CDR3 region has 15 residues. V was clipped by 4 bases and J by 4 bases; unmatched bases: 7. CDR3: CASSSERDFYNEQFF. The CDR3 DNA reads as TGTGCCAGCAGCTCAGAGCGGGATTTTTACAATGAGCAGTTCTTC.